The subject of this entry is one T cell receptor beta chain. The target of this receptor is not known. Base quality data are lacking; no much larger clone is found one base away. The CDR3 holds 13 amino acids from the cysteine to the phenylalanine. Left in the record is the CDR3 DNA by itself, 39 bases read in frame from the first base. Trimming removed 1 base from V and 9 bases from J, leaving 10 bases between the germline ends. The germline V gene encodes CDR1 SGHDN and CDR2 FVKESK. This entry is derived from a study of cytomegalovirus exposure and HLA in healthy donors (dated by TCRdb to between 2016 and 2019). Regarding the study in general: In an earlier analysis of about 560 of the donors, 250 to 350 Gb of sequence data and approximately 120 million unique TCR beta sequences from about 190 million T cells were reported. To study patterns of TCR occurrence, a later analysis re-analyzed previously published TCR beta repertoires from several hundred donors and added high-resolution HLA genotyping. Using immunosequencing, the study profiled T cell repertoires from about 610 subjects and related those repertoires to cytomegalovirus serostatus. The study aimed to test whether cataloging public T cell receptors could reveal signatures of past pathogen exposure. To predict cytomegalovirus infection status, the study combined high-throughput TCR immunosequencing, statistical association of individual TCRs with disease status, and machine learning. The number of typed donors differed by locus: 629-630 for A, B, C, DRB1 and DQB1; 522 for DQA1; 606 for DPA1; and some 470 for DPB1. On average, around 230,000 unique TCR beta nucleotide sequences were sequenced per donor among 398 genotyped donors of the cohort, with roughly 18% of those sequences being non-productive. A separate validation cohort of over 95 different subjects was used in addition to the roughly 720-subject first cohort. Class I and class II HLA loci were covered by the typing at four-digit resolution. In an earlier analysis of 587 of the donors, high-throughput TCR beta sequencing was used to judge whether each TCR beta V gene segment behaved as functional or pseudogenic. Every discovery cohort repertoire had been produced on one sequencing platform. Rather than drawing on any new phenotypic data, the later analysis identified candidate immune exposures from TCR beta sequences and the way those sequences occurred across donors. A later genetic analysis took genome-wide SNP genotypes for about three fifths of the roughly 670 donors and used that subset as a discovery cohort. About 310 gigabases of sequencing data and 70 million to 85 million unique TCR sequences were included in an early release covering about 700 HLA-typed donors. Roughly 5 DR-DQ haplotypes were handled as single units for association and clustering, since linkage in the cohort was strong. Among the roughly 380 genotyped donors, around 79% belonged to the genetic ancestry cluster associated with self-reported Caucasian donors. Donor age, sex, ethnicity and CMV serostatus were collected together with the repertoire data. Findings and caveats that apply to the study as a whole: A cluster of highly shared sequence variants was judged likely to be a technical artifact of the sequencing pipeline. A later analysis reported that several top co-occurrence clusters appeared linked to parvovirus B19, influenza, CMV and Epstein-Barr virus. HLA typing was unavailable for some donors at each locus, so association tests used only the typed subset. Compared with equally common non-associated chains, HLA-associated TCR beta chains in a later analysis were more clonally expanded and had lower generation probabilities. Most TCR sequences were observed very rarely across donors, whereas some public TCRs were present in many individuals. At a false discovery rate of 0.05, a later analysis linked around 15,000 TCR beta sequences to specific HLA alleles. In a later analysis, TCR association rates were found to vary across HLA loci, with the most associated TCRs seen for DRB1 alleles and the fewest for HLA-C alleles. Linkage disequilibrium might explain the correlated functional status among segregating V segments, but an unknown experimental factor could not be excluded. The study gave a list of around 170 TCR beta chains associated with cytomegalovirus. The 87-base-pair reads could not distinguish some IMGT-functional V segments, including TRBV6-2 and TRBV6-3, so those segments were excluded. A further reported finding was that TCR beta sequences accurately predicted the HLA-A and HLA-B alleles for most subjects in the first cohort. The classifier was reported to diagnose cytomegalovirus status with high specificity and sensitivity in both the original and validation cohorts. In vitro tests confirmed that a few of the cytomegalovirus-associated TCR beta chains recognize cytomegalovirus antigens. A later genetic analysis associated a missense DCLRE1C variant with V-gene and J-gene trimming of TCR beta chains, and an independent cohort replicated the association. Sequencing depth was assumed to be roughly uniform across donors in the presence/absence analyses, though that assumption may not hold. The authors suggested that the approach could potentially be generalized to other disease states and immunological phenotypes. In a later analysis, most CMV-associated TCR beta chains were found to appear HLA-restricted, with HLA associations seemingly driven largely by CMV exposure. Compared with the approximately 670-donor mean, donors in an Asian-associated ancestry cluster had fewer N-insertions in productive TCRs, according to a later genetic analysis. For the cohort, immune exposure information was limited to CMV serostatus. This cohort had only TCR beta chains sequenced, and the lack of alpha or paired-chain data limited which features could be detected. In an earlier analysis of roughly 560 of the donors, most TCR beta V segments were observed in productive rearrangements about 90% or about 30% of the time, broadly matching IMGT annotations. The earlier analysis of about 600 of the donors excluded approximately 15 rarely observed V segments, including chromosome 9 orphons, because counts were too low. When HLA alleles, especially DR and DQ, strongly co-occurred, TCR associations were difficult to assign to individual alleles.

The protocol used for the library was the immunoSEQ multiplex PCR assay. For the multiplex PCR, a mixture combining 60 forward primers for TCR Vbeta segments and 13 reverse primers for TCR Jbeta segments was used. The CDR3 region of rearranged TCR beta genes was amplified from genomic DNA with a multiplex PCR assay. On the Illumina HiSeq System, the amplified TCR beta libraries were sequenced as 87-base-pair reads. On the authors' methods: In a later analysis, 77 million or so unique TCR beta chains were counted across the roughly 670 repertoires, and roughly 11 million of these chains were shared by at least two donors. A nearest-neighbor algorithm error-corrected the raw reads and collapsed the reads into unique sequences, merging closely related sequences to remove PCR and sequencing errors. Alignment of CDR3 sequences to IMGT reference sequences was used to assign V, D and J gene segments. For a sequence to be retained, a match of at least six nucleotides to both a V gene segment and a J gene segment was required. A rearrangement was called productive if the CDR3 had no stop codons and remained in frame with V and J, and every other rearrangement was called non-productive. Following IMGT convention, CDR3 was defined as the stretch from the second conserved V-encoded cysteine up to the conserved J-encoded phenylalanine. Sequences without an unambiguous match to a single V gene segment were excluded from the earlier analysis of about 600 of the donors. In an earlier analysis of approximately 590 of the donors, a V segment was called functional when productive rearrangements were above 56.7%, and segregating when the standard deviation between donors exceeded 5%. A statistical classification framework was developed to diagnose cytomegalovirus status using the catalog of TCR beta chain sequences. In a later analysis, TCR nucleotide sequences were compared against IMGT/GENE-DB human TR gene sequences so that V and J genes could be assigned. A later analysis assigned CDR3 sequences and most-parsimonious VDJ recombination scenarios with the TCRdist pipeline. In a later analysis, each TCR beta chain was defined by its CDR3 amino acid sequence together with its V-gene family, and reads without a unique V-gene family were excluded. As a way to deal with suspected cross-contamination and a sequencing artifact, a later analysis dropped hundreds of nucleotide sequences that were highly shared and had low generation probability. In a later analysis, a clonal expansion index was calculated for each public chain from normalized within-repertoire ranks of inferred template counts. In a later analysis, generation probabilities were computed with a VDJ recombination model fitted to out-of-frame rearrangements, and the resulting probabilities were checked against IGoR. Hypergeometric tests were used in a later analysis to score TCR-TCR, TCR-HLA and TCR-CMV co-occurrence, with a repertoire-size bias correction applied to the TCR pairs. To estimate false discovery rates, a later analysis permuted the HLA or CMV assignments 20 times. In a later analysis, co-occurring TCRs were grouped with DBSCAN, and TCRdist sequence similarity was added when clustering was performed within HLA-allele-positive subsets. Repertoires with fewer than 30,000 or more than 120,000 public chains were left out of co-occurrence clustering, as were a few repertoires with anomalous nucleotide sharing. TCRdb provides this immuneACCESS table in a form limited to in-frame rearrangements. Some clones are lacking; in checked studies, under half of them reflect an unresolved V gene, and why the rest are absent is not known. V and J calls and clone size are copied from that table; D and trimming were computed from the DNA. Here the sample has about 220,000 clones; roughly 83% occur a single time. Roughly 0.71% of the sample goes to the ten largest clones.

In total, around 600 healthy bone marrow donors made up the cohort. At the time of sampling, every cohort member was nominally healthy, though immune exposures that went unrecorded were likely present. The donor tested CMV seronegative, placing the donor among the 300 to 450 seronegative members of the cohort. A peripheral blood sample was collected from each donor, and TCR beta sequencing was performed on peripheral blood mononuclear cells. The Qiagen DNeasy Blood Extraction Kit was used to extract genomic DNA from the blood cell samples. Sequencing was done on a sample of PBMCs. The sequence is built from TRBV14 and TRBJ2-1, with TRBD2 tentatively as D gene (6 bases match). The TCR comes from a boy between 2 and 10 years old in good health and CMV-seronegative. This receptor has the CDR3 CASSQGLGVEQFF. The bases are TGTGCCAGCAGCCAAGGACTAGGGGTTGAGCAGTTCTTC. Here the CDR3 is joined to the reference TRBV14 and TRBJ2-1 genes, and the full variable domain is: EAGVTQFPSHSVIEKGQTVTLRCDPISGHDNLYWYRRVMGKEIKFLLHFVKESKQDESGMPNNRFLAERTGGTYSTLKVQPAELEDSGVYFCASSQGLGVEQFFGPGTRLTVL.